A selection of T cell receptor beta chains follows, all from one sample in a study of radiation and T cells in renal cell carcinoma. TCRdb's table, derived via immunoSEQ multiplex PCR, lists solely in-frame clones and lacks some. The sample carries 100,000 to 150,000 clones, about four fifths recorded once. This sample comprised blood, obtained from a patient whose treatment included radiotherapy and nephrectomy. The receptors were gathered from a man between 50 and 59 years old with renal cell carcinoma. CDR3s include the opening cysteine and the closing phenylalanine or tryptophan. The D gene is left open where the match is weak. Size tells how often a clone was seen (once, few, many) or the class of an expanded clone, and some rows leave it out.

>TRBD1|TRBV5-4|TRBJ2-5|.
CASSLTGAMETQYF
TGTGCCAGCAGCTTGACAGGGGCTATGGAGACCCAGTACTTC
>.|TRBV6-1|TRBJ1-4|.
CASSDVQLGGLYEKLFF
TGTGCCAGCAGTGATGTCCAGTTAGGGGGGCTGTATGAAAAACTGTTTTTT
>.|TRBV10-3|TRBJ1-3|.
CATKVAGNTIYF
TGTGCCACCAAGGTCGCTGGAAACACCATATATTTT
>TRBD1|TRBV29-1|TRBJ1-2|.
CSVERGPGGLFYGYTF
TGCAGCGTTGAAAGAGGTCCAGGGGGCCTTTTCTATGGCTACACCTTC
>.|TRBV25-1|TRBJ2-5|.
CASGRTGQEETQYF
TGTGCCAGCGGACGCACGGGACAAGAAGAGACCCAGTACTTC
>.|TRBV2|TRBJ2-5|.
CASSRQETQYF
TGTGCCAGCAGTCGGCAAGAGACCCAGTACTTC
>.|TRBV15|TRBJ2-7|.
CATSSDSSYEQYF
TGTGCCACCAGCAGTGACAGTTCCTACGAGCAGTACTTC
>TRBD2|TRBV7-2|TRBJ2-1|once
CASSQSIGLAAYNEQFF
TGTGCCAGCAGCCAATCAATTGGACTAGCGGCATACAATGAGCAGTTCTTC
>.|TRBV6-5|TRBJ2-7|.
CASGIPGTPLGEQYF
TGTGCCAGCGGCATCCCTGGGACACCGTTGGGCGAGCAGTACTTC
>.|TRBV21-1|TRBJ1-1|few
CASSNSIVSGNTEAFF
TGTGCCAGCAGCAATTCTATCGTGTCAGGAAACACTGAAGCTTTCTTT
>TRBD1|TRBV28|TRBJ1-2|.
CASSQGTGHYGYTF
TGTGCCAGCAGCCAAGGGACAGGGCACTATGGCTACACCTTC
>.|TRBV2|TRBJ2-7|.
CASSEGHFNSYEQYF
TGTGCCAGCAGTGAAGGACATTTCAACTCCTACGAGCAGTACTTC
>.|TRBV9|TRBJ2-5|.
CASSPGWRGIRETQYF
TGTGCCAGCAGCCCGGGGTGGAGGGGTATTCGGGAGACCCAGTACTTC
>.|TRBV18|TRBJ2-2|.
CASSPGQATGELFF
TGTGCCAGCTCACCGGGGCAGGCCACCGGGGAGCTGTTTTTT
>.|TRBV2|TRBJ1-4|.
CASRQQGINEKLFF
TGTGCCAGCAGGCAACAGGGCATTAATGAAAAACTGTTTTTT
>.|TRBV6-5|TRBJ2-3|.
CASGLADTQYF
TGTGCCAGCGGGTTAGCAGATACGCAGTATTTT
>TRBD1|TRBV5-1|TRBJ2-5|.
CASSFGQGVKTQYF
TGCGCCAGCAGCTTTGGACAGGGAGTCAAGACCCAGTACTTC
>.|TRBV28|TRBJ2-2|.
CASTWVGAGELFF
TGTGCCAGCACCTGGGTTGGCGCCGGGGAGCTGTTTTTT
>.|TRBV18|TRBJ1-5|.
CASSPQEIIRSNQPQHF
TGTGCCAGCTCACCACAGGAGATAATCCGCAGCAATCAGCCCCAGCATTTT
>.|TRBV19|TRBJ1-1|.
CASRVGGVGVNTEAFF
TGTGCCAGTAGAGTGGGGGGGGTCGGCGTGAATACTGAAGCTTTCTTT
>TRBD1|TRBV5-1|TRBJ1-5|.
CASSPGSGDRVNQPQHF
TGCGCCAGCAGCCCGGGTTCGGGGGACAGGGTCAATCAGCCCCAGCATTTT
>.|TRBV5-1|TRBJ1-4|.
CASSLQQGSEKLFF
TGCGCCAGCAGCCTTCAACAGGGCAGTGAAAAACTGTTTTTT
>.|TRBV5-4|TRBJ2-5|.
CASSSPMTFETQYF
TGTGCCAGCAGCTCGCCCATGACTTTTGAGACCCAGTACTTC
>.|TRBV5-1|TRBJ1-1|.
CASSLVPAMNTEAFF
TGCGCCAGCAGCTTGGTTCCGGCAATGAACACTGAAGCTTTCTTT
>.|TRBV5-1|TRBJ2-1|.
CASSLQGNSYNEQFF
TGCGCCAGCAGCTTACAGGGAAACTCCTACAATGAGCAGTTCTTC
>TRBD1|TRBV7-7|TRBJ2-5|.
CASSATGTGGVETQYF
TGTGCTAGCAGCGCTACCGGGACAGGGGGGGTAGAGACCCAGTACTTC
>.|TRBV2|TRBJ2-7|.
CASSAAAYEQYF
TGTGCCAGCAGCGCGGCTGCCTACGAGCAGTACTTC
>TRBD2|TRBV13|TRBJ2-7|.
CASSPYRDYLLHF
TGTGCCAGCAGCCCGTACCGGGACTACCTTTTGCACTTC
>.|TRBV5-4|TRBJ2-5|.
CASSLSGVQETQYF
TGTGCCAGCAGCTTGTCAGGAGTTCAAGAGACCCAGTACTTC
>.|TRBV9|TRBJ2-5|once
CASSVSGQLQETQYF
TGTGCCAGCAGCGTAAGTGGGCAGCTCCAAGAGACCCAGTACTTC
>.|TRBV7-9|TRBJ1-4|.
CASSLEGSWGEKLFF
TGTGCCAGCAGCTTAGAAGGAAGCTGGGGTGAAAAACTGTTTTTT
>TRBD1|TRBV2|TRBJ2-7|.
CASRDRAYEQYF
TGTGCCAGCCGGGACAGAGCCTACGAGCAGTACTTC
>.|TRBV6-5|TRBJ2-7|once
CASSYVLAGSSYEQYF
TGTGCCAGCAGTTACGTATTGGCAGGAAGCTCCTACGAGCAGTACTTC
>.|TRBV15|TRBJ1-5|.
CATSRDNREPQHF
TGTGCCACCAGCAGAGATAATAGGGAGCCCCAGCATTTT
>.|TRBV7-9|TRBJ1-1|few
CASSFWNTEAFF
TGTGCCAGCAGCTTCTGGAACACTGAAGCTTTCTTT
>.|TRBV28|TRBJ1-2|.
CASSLLHSLDNYGYTF
TGTGCCAGCAGTTTATTGCACAGCCTGGATAACTATGGCTACACCTTC
>TRBD1|TRBV6-5|TRBJ2-7|.
CASSGGTGVYEQYF
TGTGCCAGCAGTGGCGGGACAGGGGTCTACGAGCAGTACTTC
>.|TRBV6-1|TRBJ1-1|.
CASSWGTGAGEAFF
TGTGCCAGCAGCTGGGGGACCGGGGCAGGCGAAGCTTTCTTT
>TRBD2|TRBV28|TRBJ2-3|.
CASRGSSGADTQYF
TGTGCCAGCAGGGGGTCTAGCGGGGCAGATACGCAGTATTTT
>.|TRBV7-9|TRBJ1-1|.
CASSFRLRGRSEAFF
TGTGCCAGCAGCTTCCGCCTAAGGGGACGGAGTGAAGCTTTCTTT
>.|TRBV6-6|TRBJ2-5|few
CASSYQSAAQETQYF
TGTGCCAGCAGTTACCAATCGGCAGCTCAAGAGACCCAGTACTTC
>.|TRBV11-2|TRBJ1-4|.
CASSFSPGWNEKLFF
TGTGCCAGCAGCTTCTCCCCAGGGTGGAATGAAAAACTGTTTTTT
>.|TRBV9|TRBJ2-7|.
CASSVVWESEQYF
TGTGCCAGCAGCGTAGTGTGGGAGAGCGAGCAGTACTTC
>.|TRBV10-1|TRBJ2-7|.
CASSPGTQTYEQYF
TGCGCCAGCAGTCCCGGGACACAGACCTACGAGCAGTACTTC
>.|TRBV7-9|TRBJ1-5|few
CASSYHGGEGNQPQHF
TGTGCCAGCAGCTATCACGGGGGGGAAGGCAATCAGCCCCAGCATTTT
>TRBD1|TRBV2|TRBJ1-5|few
CASSLDRISNQPQHF
TGTGCCAGCAGTTTGGACAGGATCAGCAATCAGCCCCAGCATTTT
>.|TRBV6-5|TRBJ1-3|.
CATTHRVGGNTIYF
TGTGCCACCACTCACAGGGTAGGCGGAAACACCATATATTTT
>TRBD1|TRBV9|TRBJ2-5|.
CASSAWGQGARETQYF
TGTGCCAGCAGCGCCTGGGGACAGGGGGCGCGAGAGACCCAGTACTTC
>TRBD1|TRBV5-4|TRBJ2-7|.
CASKIGQADYEQYF
TGTGCCAGCAAAATAGGACAGGCGGACTACGAGCAGTACTTC
>.|TRBV19|TRBJ1-1|.
CATTVGSTEAFF
TGTGCCACCACAGTAGGGAGCACTGAAGCTTTCTTT
>.|TRBV7-9|TRBJ1-2|.
CASSPGLDYGYTF
TGTGCCAGCAGTCCAGGGTTAGACTATGGCTACACCTTC
>TRBD2|TRBV19|TRBJ2-7|.
CASSLRIAGTNEQYF
TGTGCCAGTAGTCTCAGAATAGCGGGAACGAACGAGCAGTACTTC
>.|TRBV6-5|TRBJ1-2|.
CASSPGQLTYGYTF
TGTGCCAGCAGTCCCGGACAGTTGACTTATGGCTACACCTTC
>TRBD2|TRBV14|TRBJ2-1|.
CASSQDAGRAWEQFF
TGTGCCAGCAGCCAAGATGCCGGGAGGGCATGGGAGCAGTTCTTC
>TRBD2|TRBV5-4|TRBJ2-3|.
CASSSGLAGTDTQYF
TGTGCCAGCAGCTCGGGACTAGCGGGGACAGATACGCAGTATTTT
>.|TRBV6-6|TRBJ1-5|.
CASSYQGREQPQHF
TGTGCCAGCAGTTACCAGGGGAGGGAACAGCCCCAGCATTTT
>.|TRBV19|TRBJ2-1|few
CASSPTGGTHEQFF
TGTGCCAGTAGTCCGACAGGAGGGACGCATGAGCAGTTCTTC
>.|TRBV6-5|TRBJ1-1|.
CASSWSVTVNTEAFF
TGTGCCAGCAGTTGGTCAGTCACAGTGAACACTGAAGCTTTCTTT
>TRBD2|TRBV2|TRBJ2-3|.
CATQREATQYF
TGTGCCACTCAGCGGGAGGCTACGCAGTATTTT